Shown below are 26 T cell receptor beta chains from a single sample sequenced in a study of T-cell memory formation after mild COVID-19. TCRdb fed the 5' RACE reads into MiXCR, producing one record per CDR3 protein. The data show 300,000 or so distinct CDR3 sequences, more than 15% seen once. The sample consisted of PBMCs or a T cell subset sorted from them (not recorded which). The receptor source for this set is a man aged 18 to 30 who had mild COVID-19 (a few samples of this study predate the infection). Cell type and time point are not known.

This clonotype was picked up a small number of times. A read error may account for a junction end that differs from germline. The gene calls are TRBV4-3 and TRBJ1-2, with TRBD1 as a possible D gene (5 bases). The CDR3 loop spans 14 amino acids. Germline V gene lookup returns CDR1 LGHNA and CDR2 YSLEER. Here the CDR3 DNA reads TGCGCCAGCAGTCAAGATGGTTTAGGGGACGGCTACACCTTC. Protein product: CASSQDGLGDGYTF.

This clonotype was observed a handful of times. This chain connects TRBV13 to TRBJ2-7; 8 nucleotides align to TRBD1. Per the germline V gene, CDR1 is PRHDT and CDR2 is FYEKMQ (reference sequence). Germline trimming cut 4 bases from V and 2 bases from J; bases unmatched to any gene: 4. The CDR3 is 14 residues long. The CDR3 sequence is CASSSDRDPYEQYV. CDR3 DNA: TGTGCCAGCAGCTCGGACAGGGACCCCTACGAGCAGTACGTC.

The chain joins TRBV7-8 to TRBJ2-3; 14 nucleotides line up with TRBD2. The germline CDR1 and CDR2 sequences are SGHVS and FQNEAQ. V was clipped by 5 bases and J by 0 bases; unmatched bases: 13. This CDR3 is built from 20 residues. The CDR3 region is CASSPKRLAGGPMSTDTQYF. CDR3 bases: TGTGCCAGCAGCCCAAAGAGACTAGCGGGGGGGCCGATGAGCACAGATACGCAGTATTTT. Based on the CDR3 plus reference TRBV7-8 and TRBJ2-3, the full variable domain is GAGVSQSPRYKVAKRGQDVALRCDPISGHVSLFWYQQALGQGPEFLTYFQNEAQLDKSGLPSDRFFAERPEGSVSTLKIQRTQQEDSAVYLCASSPKRLAGGPMSTDTQYFGPGTRLTVL.

This sequence joins TRBV24-1 and TRBJ1-4; D ambiguous. Germline CDR1 KGHDR, CDR2 SFDVKD. The CDR3 contains 15 residues. V was clipped by 3 bases and J by 4 bases, with 11 bases between them. CDR3 DNA: TGTGCCACCAGTGATCCGACACTGAGTAATGAAAAACTGTTTTTT. Amino acid sequence: CATSDPTLSNEKLFF.

This clonotype was counted between two and nine times. The V call is TRBV4-3, the J call TRBJ1-5; D is undetermined. This CDR3 has 15 amino acids. The ends were cut back, 4 bases at V and 0 bases at J, with 10 bases in the middle. Germline-derived CDR1 and CDR2 are LGHNA and YSLEER. The CDR3 here is CASSRVEYSNQPQHF. In DNA form, the CDR3 reads TGCGCCAGCAGCCGCGTGGAATATAGCAATCAGCCCCAGCATTTT.

In this sample, this clonotype turned up a few times. This rearrangement joins TRBV11-3 to TRBJ2-3, with a tentative D call TRBD2 (6 bases). The V end was cut by 5 bases, the J end by 1 base, with 13 bases between. CDR1 and CDR2 (germline): SGHNT, YENEEA. This CDR3 spans 15 amino acids. This CDR3 reads CASSRGTLGTDTQYF. The CDR3 DNA follows: TGTGCCAGCAGCCGCGGGACTCTGGGCACAGATACGCAGTATTTT. The whole variable domain, filled in from reference TRBV11-3 and TRBJ2-3, reads EAGVVQSPRYKIIEKKQPVAFWCNPISGHNTLYWYLQNLGQGPELLIRYENEEAVDDSQLPKDRFSAERLKGVDSTLKIQPAELGDSAVYLCASSRGTLGTDTQYFGPGTRLTVL.

This clonotype has more than one count but fewer than ten. V usage is TRBV7-6 and J usage is TRBJ2-7; D unresolved. The CDR3 consists of 14 residues. V gave up 5 bases and J gave up 0 bases, with 11 bases separating them. Germline lookup yields CDR1 SGHVS and CDR2 FNYEAQ. CDR3 nucleotides: TGTGCCAGCAGCGTAGGACGTAGCTCCTACGAGCAGTACTTC. It yields the protein CASSVGRSSYEQYF. Variable domain in full (rest from reference TRBV7-6 and TRBJ2-7): GAGVSQSPRYKVTKRGQDVALRCDPISGHVSLYWYRQALGQGPEFLTYFNYEAQQDKSGLPNDRFSAERPEGSISTLTIQRTEQRDSAMYRCASSVGRSSYEQYFGPGTRLTVT.

This chain links TRBV7-2 with TRBJ2-1; D could derive from TRBD1 or TRBD2 (7 bases each). V lost 5 bases and J 10 bases, leaving 15 bases between the germline ends. The germline V gene has CDR1 SGHTA and CDR2 FQGNSA. This CDR3 spans 13 amino acids. The CDR3 nucleotides are TGTGCCAGCAGCATCCCAGGGGGGGAAGAGCAGTTCTTC. Encoded protein: CASSIPGGEEQFF.

A few counts support this clonotype. The V gene is TRBV30, the J gene TRBJ2-7; the match to TRBD1 covers 10 bases. J lost 6 bases, V lost 0 bases, and 8 bases had no gene match. In germline, CDR1 is GTSNPN, CDR2 SVGIG (reference sequence). The CDR3 totals 15 residues. The DNA of the CDR3 is TGTGCCTGGAGTGTTGGGACAGGGGAATTTGGCGAGCAGTACTTC. It specifies CAWSVGTGEFGEQYF.

This clonotype has ten or more counts. The V gene is TRBV7-2, the J gene TRBJ1-5; D is uncertain. V lost 1 base, J lost 0 bases, and 7 bases lay in between. The V gene's germline CDR1 is SGHTA and CDR2 FQGNSA. CDR3 length: 15 amino acids. CDR3: CASSLVPNSNQPQHF. DNA for the CDR3: TGTGCCAGCAGCTTAGTACCGAATAGCAATCAGCCCCAGCATTTT. The full variable domain, rest sourced from reference TRBV7-2 and TRBJ1-5, is GAGVSQSPSNKVTEKGKDVELRCDPISGHTALYWYRQSLGQGLEFLIYFQGNSAPDKSGLPSDRFSAERTGGSVSTLTIQRTQQEDSAVYLCASSLVPNSNQPQHFGDGTRLSIL.

The chain employs TRBV5-1 and TRBJ2-3; D is possibly TRBD2 (6 bases). V dropped 3 bases and J dropped 2 bases, with 19 bases sitting between them. The CDR3 is made up of 17 amino acids. Germline assignment: CDR1 SGHRS and CDR2 YFSETQ. CDR3 nucleotides: TGCGCCAGCAGCTCCCCTCGCGGGGCCCTTTACACAGATACGCAGTATTTT. It is translated as CASSSPRGALYTDTQYF.

CDR3 sequence (DNA): TGTGCCAGCAGCCCCTTTCACGGGGGGGCTACAGATACGCAGTATTTT. Its translation is CASSPFHGGATDTQYF. The rearrangement joins TRBV7-9 to TRBJ2-3; 8 bases are a match to TRBD2. The CDR3 has 16 amino acids. Germline V CDR1 and CDR2: SEHNR, FQNEAQ (reference sequence). The V gene end was trimmed by 5 bases and the J gene end by 3 bases; junction bases not matched to a gene: 10.

The sample holds a few counts of this clonotype. V gene TRBV20-1 combines with J gene TRBJ2-5, with 7 bases lining up with TRBD1. Germline CDR1 DFQATT, CDR2 SNEGSKA (reference sequence). V trimming: 5 bases; J trimming: 3 bases; junction bases outside the gene matches: 6. The CDR3 consists of 13 residues. This CDR3 reads CSAPRQGEETQYF. The CDR3 DNA follows: TGCAGTGCTCCACGACAGGGCGAAGAGACCCAGTACTTC.

This clonotype was seen repeatedly, ten times or more. The chain carries TRBV20-1 and TRBJ2-2, with 11 bases identical to TRBD1. V lost 4 bases, J lost 0 bases, and 7 bases stayed unmatched. The CDR3 spans 17 residues. Germline V CDR1 and CDR2: DFQATT, SNEGSKA (reference sequence). DNA of the CDR3: TGCAGTGCTAAAGGACAGGGGGCCTCTTCGAACACCGGGGAGCTGTTTTTT. This codes for CSAKGQGASSNTGELFF.

This clonotype has more than one count but fewer than ten. CDR3 in amino acids: CSAGRGPGETQYF. The DNA of the CDR3 is TGCAGTGCGGGCAGGGGTCCTGGGGAGACCCAGTACTTC. This rearrangement joins TRBV20-1 to TRBJ2-5; maybe TRBD1 (6 bases). CDR3 length equals 13 residues. V was cut by 6 bases and J by 5 bases, with 16 bases left in between. The germline V gene encodes CDR1 DFQATT and CDR2 SNEGSKA (reference sequence).

This clonotype was seen many times. This chain links TRBV4-2 with TRBJ2-2; possible D gene TRBD2, 5 bases. The CDR3 length is 19 residues. The V and J ends lost 1 base and 3 bases respectively, with 21 bases between them. Germline CDR1 is LGHNA and CDR2 is YNFKEQ. The CDR3: CASSQAINRGITYTGELFF. CDR3 in DNA: TGTGCCAGCAGCCAAGCCATAAACCGGGGTATAACTTACACCGGGGAGCTGTTTTTT.

This chain joins TRBV14 and TRBJ1-1; 9 nucleotides align to TRBD1. Losses at the gene ends were 3 bases for V and 4 bases for J; bases not matched to a gene: 15. The CDR3 is 18 residues long. In germline, CDR1 is SGHDN, CDR2 FVKESK. The CDR3 is CASSHMGQGFRQGTEAFF. In DNA form, the CDR3 reads TGTGCCAGCAGCCACATGGGACAGGGTTTTAGACAGGGCACTGAAGCTTTCTTT.

This clonotype has a count of ten or more. The J gene is TRBJ2-7, the V gene TRBV6-2 or TRBV6-3; 9 nucleotides agree with TRBD1. CDR1 MNHEY and CDR2 SVGEGT come from the germline V gene. CDR3 length: 17 residues. After removal of 5 bases from V and 3 bases from J, the junction contained 14 bases not matched to a gene. The CDR3, as DNA: TGTGCCAGCAGTCTGAAACAGGGGGCTCACCTCTACTACGAGCAGTACGTC. It translates to CASSLKQGAHLYYEQYV.

This clonotype was recorded a few times. The CDR3 is CASSLYQGRYGYTF. The CDR3 DNA is TGTGCCAGCAGTTTATATCAGGGACGATATGGCTACACCTTC. The V and J genes are TRBV12-3 or TRBV12-4 and TRBJ1-2; perhaps TRBD1 as D (5 bases). V lost 2 bases and J lost 5, with 12 bases in between. The CDR3 consists of 14 residues.

V gene TRBV7-3 combines with J gene TRBJ2-1; 8 nucleotides agree with TRBD2. Germline-derived CDR1 and CDR2 are SGHTA and FQGTGA. V lost 0 bases to trimming and J lost 10 bases; unmatched junction nucleotides: 11. This CDR3 region has 16 residues. In DNA, the CDR3 is TGTGCCAGCAGCTTAACGGGTGGCGGGGGGCCACGGGAGCAGTTCTTC. Its protein is CASSLTGGGGPREQFF. Variable domain in full (rest from reference TRBV7-3 and TRBJ2-1): GAGVSQTPSNKVTEKGKYVELRCDPISGHTALYWYRQSLGQGPEFLIYFQGTGAADDSGLPNDRFFAVRPEGSVSTLKIQRTERGDSAVYLCASSLTGGGGPREQFFGPGTRLTVL.

This clonotype was detected only a few times. The J gene is TRBJ2-7, the V gene TRBV15; no definite D call. Trimming pared 0 bases from V and 6 bases from J, leaving 9 bases between. Germline V lookup: CDR1 LNHNV, CDR2 YYDKDF (reference sequence). The CDR3 consists of 13 residues. The CDR3 coding sequence is TGTGCCACCAGCAGAGATCGTCAGCGCGAGCAGTACTTC. Its translation is CATSRDRQREQYF.

The V and J genes are TRBV4-1 and TRBJ2-4, with D perhaps being TRBD1 or TRBD2 (6 bases each). V lost 0 bases and J 7 bases, leaving 19 bases between the germline ends. This CDR3 is 17 amino acids long. The germline gives CDR1 MGHRA, CDR2 YSYEKL. CDR3 DNA sequence: TGCGCCAGCAGCCAAGAAGGAGTGAGGGGGGCCGGGAACATTCAGTACTTC. Its translation: CASSQEGVRGAGNIQYF.

This clonotype was recorded a few times. The rearrangement uses TRBV9 and TRBJ1-6, with D possibly TRBD1 on 5 matching bases. This CDR3 region has 16 residues. CDR1 and CDR2 (germline): SGDLS, YYNGEE. The V gene lost 3 bases and the J gene lost 7 bases, with 17 bases spanning the gap. The CDR3 nucleotides read TGTGCCAGCAGCGGCGATACGGGACCGAAAAATTCACCCCTCCACTTT. It encodes CASSGDTGPKNSPLHF.

The table lists this clonotype with a few counts. The gene calls are TRBV18 and TRBJ2-2; weak D call: TRBD1 (6 bases). Germline V CDR1 and CDR2: KGHSH, LQKENI. This CDR3 has 19 amino acids. The V and J ends lost 1 base and 5 bases respectively, with 23 bases between them. The CDR3 DNA is TGTGCCAGCTCACCACAAGCGGCCCGGGACACCACTAGGACCGGGGAGCTGTTTTTT. Translating gives CASSPQAARDTTRTGELFF.

The chain uses TRBV7-3 and TRBJ1-2; TRBD1 aligns across 7 bases. Unmatched junction bases numbered 19, after V lost 5 bases and J lost 13 bases. The CDR3 is 15 residues long. CDR1 and CDR2 (germline): SGHTA, FQGTGA. In DNA form, the CDR3 reads TGTGCCAGCAGCCCACAAGCGAACAGGGGCTACGGGCTCACCTTC. It encodes CASSPQANRGYGLTF.

The chain recombines TRBV29-1 with TRBJ1-1; D ambiguous. CDR3 length: 11 amino acids. Per the germline V gene, CDR1 is SQVTM and CDR2 is ANQGSEA. Trimming took 1 base from V and 10 from J, leaving 10 bases between them. The chain's CDR3 is CSVEGDRRAFF. The CDR3 DNA sequence: TGCAGCGTTGAAGGGGATCGACGAGCTTTCTTT.